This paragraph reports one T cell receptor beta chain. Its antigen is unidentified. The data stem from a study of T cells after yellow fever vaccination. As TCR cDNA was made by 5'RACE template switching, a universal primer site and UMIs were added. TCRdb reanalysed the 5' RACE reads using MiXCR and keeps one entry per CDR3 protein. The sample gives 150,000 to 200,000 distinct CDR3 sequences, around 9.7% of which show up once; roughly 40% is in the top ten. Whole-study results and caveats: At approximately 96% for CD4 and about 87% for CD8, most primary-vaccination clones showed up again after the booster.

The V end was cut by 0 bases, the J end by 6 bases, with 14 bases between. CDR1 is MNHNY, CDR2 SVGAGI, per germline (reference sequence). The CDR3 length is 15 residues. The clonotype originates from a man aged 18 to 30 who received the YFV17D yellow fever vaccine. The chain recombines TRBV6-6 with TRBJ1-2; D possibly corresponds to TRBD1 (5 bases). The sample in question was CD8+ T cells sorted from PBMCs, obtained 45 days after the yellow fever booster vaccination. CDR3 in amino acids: CASSYSGVAPDGYTF. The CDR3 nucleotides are TGTGCCAGCAGTTACTCGGGGGTTGCTCCGGATGGCTACACCTTC.